The 23 T cell receptor beta chains in this list originate from one sample, sequenced in a study of control samples from healthy donors and cancer patients. The repertoire was sequenced with immunoSEQ multiplex PCR; TCRdb's copy has only in-frame clones and lacks some. The table has some 200,000 clones, roughly 91% seen once. The specimen was blood. These receptor sequences come from a woman under 40 in good health.

The chain uses TRBV6-5 and TRBJ1-1; 9 bases match TRBD1. Germline V gives CDR1 MNHEY, CDR2 SVGAGI. Germline trimming cut 8 bases from V and 1 base from J; bases unmatched to any gene: 8. The CDR3 has 15 residues. CDR3 region: CASHTGGSGNTEAFF. CDR3 bases: TGTGCCAGCCACACAGGGGGCAGTGGGAACACTGAAGCTTTCTTT.

The chain couples TRBV3-1 (or the pseudogene TRBV3-2) to TRBJ2-1; 12 bases line up with TRBD2. Germline V gives CDR1 LGHDT, CDR2 YNNKEL (reference sequence). The V gene end was trimmed by 1 base and the J gene end by 7 bases; junction bases not matched to a gene: 5. This CDR3 comprises 16 residues. CDR3 in amino acids: CASSQGASGGANEQFF. In DNA form, the CDR3 reads TGTGCCAGCAGCCAAGGGGCTAGCGGGGGGGCGAATGAGCAGTTCTTC.

The V call is TRBV6-1, the J call TRBJ2-4; D is tentatively TRBD1 or TRBD2 (5 bases each). The CDR3 is 17 residues long. The ends were cut back, 0 bases at V and 2 bases at J, with 14 bases in the middle. Germline V lookup: CDR1 MNHNS, CDR2 SASEGT. Here the CDR3 DNA reads TGTGCCAGCAGTGAAGCGGTGGGGGTAGGGACCAAAAACATTCAGTACTTC. Translated, it gives CASSEAVGVGTKNIQYF.

The count of this clone is one. The rearrangement links TRBV25-1 to TRBJ2-1; the match to TRBD2 covers 12 bases. The CDR3 contains 13 residues. Per the germline V gene, CDR1 is MGHDK and CDR2 is SYGVNS. V shed 7 bases and J 7 bases; nucleotides not matched to a gene: 2. For the CDR3, the DNA is TGTGCCAGCACAGGACTAGCGGGGAATGAGCAGTTCTTC. Translating gives CASTGLAGNEQFF.

This chain uses TRBV4-3 with TRBJ2-2; TRBD1 is a possible D gene (6 bases). The length of the CDR3 is 15 residues. Per the germline V gene, CDR1 is LGHNA and CDR2 is YSLEER. Trimming stripped 0 bases from V and 1 base from J, with 6 bases between. The CDR3 protein is CASSQDRGNTGELFF. CDR3 in DNA: TGCGCCAGCAGCCAAGACAGGGGGAACACCGGGGAGCTGTTTTTT.

The V call is TRBV2, the J call TRBJ2-2, with a tentative D call TRBD2 (6 bases). The germline gives CDR1 SNHLY, CDR2 FYNNEI. V gave up 4 bases and J gave up 0 bases, with 9 bases separating them. The CDR3 totals 15 residues. CDR3 residues: CASSGGVTNTGELFF. CDR3 in DNA: TGTGCCAGCAGTGGCGGGGTGACGAACACCGGGGAGCTGTTTTTT. Complete variable domain (other parts from reference TRBV2 and TRBJ2-2): EPEVTQTPSHQVTQMGQEVILRCVPISNHLYFYWYRQILGQKVEFLVSFYNNEISEKSEIFDDQFSVERPDGSNFTLKIRSTKLEDSAMYFCASSGGVTNTGELFFGEGSRLTVL.

V and J are TRBV27 and TRBJ1-3; 8 bases are shared with TRBD1. The trim removed 5 bases at V and 4 bases at J, leaving 4 bases unmatched. The CDR3 extends over 14 amino acids. The germline gives CDR1 MNHEY, CDR2 SMNVEV (reference sequence). CDR3 region: CASSATGAGNTIYF. CDR3 DNA sequence: TGTGCCAGCAGTGCGACAGGGGCAGGAAACACCATATATTTT.

In this sample, this clone turned up once. The chain recombines TRBV6-5 with TRBJ2-3, with unresolved D. V lost 0 bases and J lost 2, with 6 bases in between. The germline CDR1 and CDR2 sequences are MNHEY and SVGAGI. The CDR3 has 14 amino acids. The CDR3 DNA reads as TGTGCCAGCAGTTACTCAGACACCACAGATACGCAGTATTTT. It encodes CASSYSDTTDTQYF.

The chain employs TRBV30 and TRBJ1-5; possible D gene TRBD1, 6 bases. V shed 4 bases and J shed 5 bases, with 9 bases lying between them. The CDR3 is 12 residues long. Per germline, CDR1 GTSNPN and CDR2 SVGIG (reference sequence). CDR3 sequence reads: CAWTGEDQPQHF. The CDR3 DNA reads as TGTGCCTGGACAGGGGAGGATCAGCCCCAGCATTTT.

The V gene is TRBV11-2, the J gene TRBJ1-2; TRBD1 is a possible D gene (5 bases). The CDR3 has 13 amino acids. V was pared by 5 bases and J by 2 bases, with 9 bases between. From germline, CDR1 is SGHAT and CDR2 FQNNGV. This CDR3 is CASSQGRNYGYTF. Written as DNA, the CDR3 is TGTGCCAGCAGCCAGGGTAGGAACTATGGCTACACCTTC. Supplemented by reference TRBV11-2 and TRBJ1-2, the full variable domain reads EAGVAQSPRYKIIEKRQSVAFWCNPISGHATLYWYQQILGQGPKLLIQFQNNGVVDDSQLPKDRFSAERLKGVDSTLKIQPAKLEDSAVYLCASSQGRNYGYTFGSGTRLTVV.

CDR3 protein: CASSRLQDPTDTQYF. The CDR3 nucleotides read TGTGCCAGCAGTCGTCTCCAGGACCCCACAGATACGCAGTATTTT. The gene calls are TRBV7-9 and TRBJ2-3; D not certain. CDR1 is SEHNR, CDR2 FQNEAQ, per germline (reference sequence). V shed 6 bases and J shed 2 bases, with 15 bases lying between them. This CDR3 spans 15 amino acids.

V usage is TRBV27 and J usage is TRBJ2-7; D may be TRBD1 (5 bases). Trimming pared 3 bases from V and 6 bases from J, leaving 12 bases between. The CDR3 runs 13 residues. Looked up from germline, CDR1 is MNHEY and CDR2 is SMNVEV (reference sequence). CDR3 in amino acids: CASSLKGSSEQYF. The CDR3, as DNA: TGTGCCAGCAGTTTGAAGGGGTCTAGCGAGCAGTACTTC.

This chain uses TRBV10-3 with TRBJ1-1; a possible D gene is TRBD1 (6 bases). The CDR3 contains 15 residues. Germline V lookup: CDR1 ENHRY, CDR2 SYGVKD. The V and J ends lost 2 bases and 10 bases respectively, with 20 bases between them. The DNA of the CDR3 is TGTGCCATCAGTGAGGGAGGGAGGGCTCAGGGGCCAGCTTTCTTT. Translated, it gives CAISEGGRAQGPAFF.

This clone was counted between two and nine times. This chain links TRBV6-4 with TRBJ2-1, with 8 nucleotides matching TRBD2. The ends lost 3 bases at V and 0 bases at J; junction bases unmatched: 1. The germline V gene has CDR1 MRHNA and CDR2 SNTAGT. This CDR3 is built from 15 residues. The CDR3 here is CASSERGASYNEQFF. The CDR3 region has the DNA TGTGCCAGCAGTGAGCGGGGGGCCTCCTACAATGAGCAGTTCTTC.

V and J are TRBV28 and TRBJ2-2; D remains ambiguous. Trimming shortened V by 2 bases and J by 1 base, and 5 bases separated the two germline ends. This CDR3 region has 14 residues. The germline CDR1 and CDR2 sequences are MDHEN and SYDVKM. The CDR3 region is CASSLQLNTGELFF. CDR3 in DNA: TGTGCCAGCAGTTTACAATTGAACACCGGGGAGCTGTTTTTT.

This clone was detected once. The CDR3 sequence: CASSRTSGANVLTF. Here the CDR3 DNA reads TGTGCCAGCAGCCGGACCTCTGGGGCCAACGTCCTGACTTTC. The V and J genes are TRBV7-3 and TRBJ2-6; D remains unclear. The CDR3 has 14 residues. The V end lost 5 bases, the J end lost 0 bases, and 5 bases lay between the germline ends. The germline V gene has CDR1 SGHTA and CDR2 FQGTGA.

The chain uses TRBV7-8 and TRBJ2-7; D not resolved. CDR1 and CDR2 (germline): SGHVS, FQNEAQ. This CDR3 region has 13 residues. Trimming left V 0 bases short and J 4 bases short, with 7 bases between. CDR3 nucleotide sequence: TGTGCCAGCAGCTTAGCGACACAGTACGAGCAGTACTTC. Amino acid sequence: CASSLATQYEQYF.

Of note for this clone: A junction end diverges from the germline sequence, so it may reflect a read error. V usage is TRBV3-1 (or the pseudogene TRBV3-2) and J usage is TRBJ1-2; D gene uncertain. Germline V gives CDR1 LGHDT, CDR2 YNNKEL (reference sequence). The length of the CDR3 is 13 residues. CDR3 sequence reads: CASSQDNGFGCTF. CDR3 in DNA: TGTGCCAGCAGCCAAGATAACGGATTTGGCTGCACCTTC.

For the CDR3, the DNA is TGCGCCAGCAGCTTGGCGGGAGAACTTACAGATACGCAGTATTTT. This translates into CASSLAGELTDTQYF. V gene TRBV5-1 combines with J gene TRBJ2-3, with a possible D match to TRBD2 (6 bases). The CDR3 contains 15 residues. V was pared by 0 bases and J by 3 bases, with 11 bases between. Germline V gene data show CDR1 as SGHRS and CDR2 as YFSETQ.

The J gene is TRBJ1-2, the V gene TRBV24-1; no clear D. CDR3 length: 12 amino acids. CDR1 is KGHDR and CDR2 is SFDVKD in the germline V gene. Trimming left V 1 base short and J 4 bases short, with 3 bases between. CDR3 protein: CATSDFSYGYTF. The CDR3 region has the DNA TGTGCCACCAGTGATTTCTCCTATGGCTACACCTTC.

This sequence joins TRBV3-1 (or the pseudogene TRBV3-2) and TRBJ2-4, with 15 bases aligning to TRBD2. Germline loops: CDR1 LGHDT, CDR2 YNNKEL (reference sequence). CDR3 length: 16 residues. J lost 6 bases, V lost 4 bases, and 4 bases had no gene match. The chain's CDR3 is CASSLGLAGGLNIQYF. DNA for the CDR3: TGTGCCAGCAGCCTCGGACTAGCGGGAGGGTTAAACATTCAGTACTTC.

This CDR3 reads CASSPDRGTGVGKNIQYF. DNA of the CDR3: TGTGCCAGCAGCCCAGACCGAGGGACAGGGGTGGGCAAAAACATTCAGTACTTC. The chain couples TRBV28 to TRBJ2-4, with TRBD1 identical over 10 bases. V trimming: 6 bases; J trimming: 3 bases; junction bases outside the gene matches: 14. In germline, CDR1 is MDHEN, CDR2 SYDVKM. The CDR3 length is 18 residues.

This clone was seen just once. The chain recombines TRBV18 with TRBJ2-5; possible D gene TRBD2, 6 bases. The CDR3 length is 16 residues. Between the trimmed V and J ends, which lost 3 bases and 4 bases, there was a span of 18 bases. From germline, CDR1 is KGHSH and CDR2 LQKENI. CDR3 coding DNA: TGTGCCAGCTCACCGCCGGGGGTAGGGAGGCGAGAGACCCAGTACTTC. Its protein product is CASSPPGVGRRETQYF.